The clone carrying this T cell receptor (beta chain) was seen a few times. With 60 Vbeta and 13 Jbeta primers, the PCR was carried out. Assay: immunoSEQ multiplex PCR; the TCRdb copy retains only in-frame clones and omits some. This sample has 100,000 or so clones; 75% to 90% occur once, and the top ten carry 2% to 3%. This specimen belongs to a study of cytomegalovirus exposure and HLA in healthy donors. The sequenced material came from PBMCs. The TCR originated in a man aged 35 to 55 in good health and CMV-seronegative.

In DNA, the CDR3 is TGTGCCTGGAAGAGGACTAGCGGGGGCCGGGAGACCCAGTACTTC. Encoded protein: CAWKRTSGGRETQYF. The chain is built from TRBV30 and TRBJ2-5, with 13 bases that match TRBD2. The CDR3 extends over 15 amino acids. Germline V gene lookup returns CDR1 GTSNPN and CDR2 SVGIG (reference sequence). Germline trimming cut 4 bases from V and 5 bases from J; bases unmatched to any gene: 7.